This TCR beta chain is from a study of blood T cell repertoires in COVID-19 (dated by TCRdb to 2020 to 2022). Some background on the complete study: Collaborator samples came from the United States, Italy and Spain and covered acute and convalescent phases of COVID-19. The samples were drawn from the first 160 participants of the ongoing ImmuneRACE study and from some 1,300 subjects provided by 6 global collaborators. The material from the prospective study consisted of cDNA or gDNA derived from T cells, B-cell-depleted T cells, or PBMCs. The repertoires were released in a freely available public database intended as a resource for research on the immune response to SARS-CoV-2. Deeply sampled blood TCRbeta repertoires from subjects exposed to, actively infected with, or recovered from COVID-19 were included in the dataset. Where available, HLA class I and class II types were taken from metadata supplied by the sample provider and were not determined by assay-based typing. The sample metadata nearly always contained a de-identified subject ID, COVID-19 status, age in years and sex.

TCRbeta CDR3 regions were amplified from genomic DNA using the immunoSEQ Assay, a bias-controlled multiplex PCR. The original methods were these. The number of nucleated cells in each sample was estimated by amplification of reference gene primers within the assay. To quantify the absolute abundance of each unique TCRbeta CDR3 rearrangement, sequence reads were collapsed and filtered. For each sample, productive Simpson clonality was calculated as the square root of Simpson's diversity index across productive rearrangements. The clones in this table, taken by TCRdb from immuneACCESS, are in-frame only. Not every clone is retained; where verified, under half of the shortfall comes from an unresolved V gene, and the cause of the rest is unknown. That table gives V, J and clone size, and the DNA gave D and trimming. This sample gives 300,000 to 350,000 clones in total; around nine tenths of them show up just once. The biggest ten clones account for roughly 4% of the sample.

At one collaborating source in Seattle, patients were enrolled during active infection and were followed longitudinally through the course of disease. Collaborating institutions collected whole blood in K2EDTA tubes following their own protocols. For TCRbeta analysis, collaborators shipped samples as frozen whole blood, isolated PBMCs, or DNA extracted from either of those sample types. V is shortened by 0 bases, J by 4 bases, and the region joining them spans 9 bases. CDR3 length: 14 amino acids, cysteine to phenylalanine. Only the CDR3 portion is preserved as DNA: 42 bases, with reading frame beginning at the first base. According to the germline V gene, CDR1 reads SGHVS and CDR2 reads FQNEAQ. Study-wide conclusions, independent of this receptor: How much clinical and demographic metadata was included differed by source and by participant, and the metadata was provided uncurated.

For this clone: Its antigen specificity is not known. Per-base qualities were not stored, and no clone one base away is much larger.

The chain is encoded by TRBV7-8 joined to TRBJ1-1; a weak D assignment points to TRBD1 (5 bases agree). The sequence was obtained from a woman aged 55-70 years with COVID-19, enrolled during active disease. The sample was peripheral blood. Read as DNA, the sequence is TGTGCCAGCAGCTTAGCATCCGGGGGCACTGAAGCTTTCTTT. Its translation reads: CASSLASGGTEAFF.